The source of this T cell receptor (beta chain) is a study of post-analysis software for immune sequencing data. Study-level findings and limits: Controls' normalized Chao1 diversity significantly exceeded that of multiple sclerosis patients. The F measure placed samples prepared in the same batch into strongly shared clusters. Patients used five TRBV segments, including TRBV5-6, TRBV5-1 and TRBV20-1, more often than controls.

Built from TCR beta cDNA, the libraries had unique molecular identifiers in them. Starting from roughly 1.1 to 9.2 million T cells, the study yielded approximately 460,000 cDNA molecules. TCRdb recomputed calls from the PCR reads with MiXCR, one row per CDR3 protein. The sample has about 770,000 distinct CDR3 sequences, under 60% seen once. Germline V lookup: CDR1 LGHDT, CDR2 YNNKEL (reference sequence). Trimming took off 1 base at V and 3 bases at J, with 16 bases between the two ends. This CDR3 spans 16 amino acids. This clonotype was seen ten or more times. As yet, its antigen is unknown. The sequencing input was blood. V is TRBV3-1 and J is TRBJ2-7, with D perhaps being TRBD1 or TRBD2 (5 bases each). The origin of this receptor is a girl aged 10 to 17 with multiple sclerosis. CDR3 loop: CASSQGRDAGLYEQYF. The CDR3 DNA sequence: TGTGCCAGCAGCCAAGGCAGGGACGCAGGCCTCTACGAGCAGTACTTC.